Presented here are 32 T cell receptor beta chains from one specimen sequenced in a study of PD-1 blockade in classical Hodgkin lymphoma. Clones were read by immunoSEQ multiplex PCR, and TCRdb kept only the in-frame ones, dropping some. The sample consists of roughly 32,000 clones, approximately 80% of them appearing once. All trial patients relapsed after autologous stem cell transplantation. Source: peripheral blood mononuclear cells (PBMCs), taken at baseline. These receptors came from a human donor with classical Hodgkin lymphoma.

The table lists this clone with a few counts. The CDR3 DNA reads TGTGCCAGTACCAGCCACGACAGGGGGCCCTACGACACTGAAGCTTTCTTT. It yields the protein CASTSHDRGPYDTEAFF. The V gene is TRBV19, the J gene TRBJ1-1; 10 positions match TRBD1. The germline V gene encodes CDR1 LNHDA and CDR2 SQIVND (reference sequence). V lost 7 bases and J lost 3; bases outside the gene matches: 14. CDR3 length equals 17 residues.

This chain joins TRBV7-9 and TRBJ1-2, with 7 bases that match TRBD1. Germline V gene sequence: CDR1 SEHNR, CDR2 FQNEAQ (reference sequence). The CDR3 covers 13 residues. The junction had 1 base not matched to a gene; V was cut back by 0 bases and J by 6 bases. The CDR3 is CASSLAGGDGYTF. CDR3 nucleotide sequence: TGTGCCAGCAGCTTAGCAGGGGGCGATGGCTACACCTTC.

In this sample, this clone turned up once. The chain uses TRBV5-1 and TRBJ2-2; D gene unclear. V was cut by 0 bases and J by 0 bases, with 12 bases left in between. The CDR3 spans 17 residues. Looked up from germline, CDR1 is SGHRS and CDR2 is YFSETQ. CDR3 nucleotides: TGCGCCAGCAGCTTGGGGCAGGCCCCTGCGAACACCGGGGAGCTGTTTTTT. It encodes CASSLGQAPANTGELFF.

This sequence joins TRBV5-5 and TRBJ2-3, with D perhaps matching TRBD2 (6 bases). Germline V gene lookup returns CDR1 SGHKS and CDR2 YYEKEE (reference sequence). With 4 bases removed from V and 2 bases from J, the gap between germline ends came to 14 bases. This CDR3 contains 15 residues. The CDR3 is CASSTGLYLTDTQYF. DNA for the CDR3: TGTGCCAGCAGCACCGGACTATACCTCACAGATACGCAGTATTTT.

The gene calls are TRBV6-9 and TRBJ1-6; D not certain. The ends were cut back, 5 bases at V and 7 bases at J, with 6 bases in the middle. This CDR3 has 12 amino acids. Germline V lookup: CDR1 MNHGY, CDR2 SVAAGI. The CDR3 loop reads CASSGWNSPLHF. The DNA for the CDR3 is TGTGCCAGCAGTGGCTGGAATTCACCCCTCCACTTT.

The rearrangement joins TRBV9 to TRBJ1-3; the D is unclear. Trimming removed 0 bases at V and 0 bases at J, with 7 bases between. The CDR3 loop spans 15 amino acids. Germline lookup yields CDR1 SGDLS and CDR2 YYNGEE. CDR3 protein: CASSVEGDSGNTIYF. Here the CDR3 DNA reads TGTGCCAGCAGCGTAGAAGGCGACTCTGGAAACACCATATATTTT.

In DNA, the CDR3 is TGTGCCAGCAGCAAAGGAGCGGGGTACGGGCAGTACTTC. It specifies CASSKGAGYGQYF. The genes are TRBV21-1 and TRBJ2-7; the DNA was not compared with TRBD2, the D call given in the table. TRBV21-1 is a listed pseudogene. CDR3 length: 13 amino acids.

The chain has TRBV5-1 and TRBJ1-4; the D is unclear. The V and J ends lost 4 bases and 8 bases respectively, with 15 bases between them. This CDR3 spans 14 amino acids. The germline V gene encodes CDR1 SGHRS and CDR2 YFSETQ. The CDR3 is CASSLGQRGEKLFF. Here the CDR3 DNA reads TGCGCCAGCAGCCTGGGCCAACGCGGGGAAAAACTGTTTTTT.

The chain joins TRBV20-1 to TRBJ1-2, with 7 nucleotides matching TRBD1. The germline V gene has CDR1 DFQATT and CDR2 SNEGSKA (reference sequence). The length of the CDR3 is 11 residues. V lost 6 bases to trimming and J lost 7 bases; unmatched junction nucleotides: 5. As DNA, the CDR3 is TGCAGTGCCTTACAGGGGTCTGGCTACACCTTC. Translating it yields CSALQGSGYTF.

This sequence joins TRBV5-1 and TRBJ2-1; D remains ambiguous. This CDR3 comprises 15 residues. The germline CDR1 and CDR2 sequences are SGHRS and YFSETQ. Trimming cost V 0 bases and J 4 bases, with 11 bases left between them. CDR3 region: CASSLVTQPYNEQFF. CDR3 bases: TGCGCCAGCAGCTTGGTGACCCAGCCATACAATGAGCAGTTCTTC.

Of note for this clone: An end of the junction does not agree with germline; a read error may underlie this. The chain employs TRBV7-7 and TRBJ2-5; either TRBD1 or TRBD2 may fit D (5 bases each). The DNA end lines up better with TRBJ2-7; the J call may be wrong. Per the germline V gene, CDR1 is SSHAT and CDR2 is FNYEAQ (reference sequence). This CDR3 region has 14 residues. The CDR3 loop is CASSPGAASYEQYF. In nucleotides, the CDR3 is TGTGCTAGCAGCCCCGGGGCGGCCTCCTACGAGCAGTACTTC.

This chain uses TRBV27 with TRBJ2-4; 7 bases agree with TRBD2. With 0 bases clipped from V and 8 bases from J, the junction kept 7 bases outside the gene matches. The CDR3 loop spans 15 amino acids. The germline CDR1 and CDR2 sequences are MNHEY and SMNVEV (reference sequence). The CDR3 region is CASSLSLTGGYIQYF. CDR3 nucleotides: TGTGCCAGCAGTTTATCGTTAACGGGGGGTTACATTCAGTACTTC.

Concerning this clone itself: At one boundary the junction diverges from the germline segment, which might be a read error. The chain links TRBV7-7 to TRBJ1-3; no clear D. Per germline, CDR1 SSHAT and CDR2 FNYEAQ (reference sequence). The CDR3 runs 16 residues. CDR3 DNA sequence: TGTGCTAGCAGCTTAGTCCGGGGTCCGTGCGGAAACACCATATATTTT. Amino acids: CASSLVRGPCGNTIYF. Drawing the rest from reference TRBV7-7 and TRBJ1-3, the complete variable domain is GAGVSQSPRYKVTKRGQDVTLRCDPISSHATLYWYQQALGQGPEFLTYFNYEAQPDKSGLPSDRFSAERPEGSISTLTIQRTEQRDSAMYRCASSLVRGPCGNTIYFGEGSWLTVV.

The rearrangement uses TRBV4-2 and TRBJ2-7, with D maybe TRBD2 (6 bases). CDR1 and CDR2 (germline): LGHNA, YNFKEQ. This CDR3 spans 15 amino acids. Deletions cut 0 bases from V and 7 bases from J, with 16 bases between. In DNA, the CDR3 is TGTGCCAGCAGCCAAGAAGGAGGGCAGGGTCGAGAGCAGTACTTC. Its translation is CASSQEGGQGREQYF.

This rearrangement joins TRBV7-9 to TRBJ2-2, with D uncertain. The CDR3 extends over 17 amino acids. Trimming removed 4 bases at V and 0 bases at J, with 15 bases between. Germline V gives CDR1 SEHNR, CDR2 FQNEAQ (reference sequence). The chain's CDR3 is CASSSRLTTPNTGELFF. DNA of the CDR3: TGTGCCAGCAGCTCCCGATTGACGACTCCGAACACCGGGGAGCTGTTTTTT.

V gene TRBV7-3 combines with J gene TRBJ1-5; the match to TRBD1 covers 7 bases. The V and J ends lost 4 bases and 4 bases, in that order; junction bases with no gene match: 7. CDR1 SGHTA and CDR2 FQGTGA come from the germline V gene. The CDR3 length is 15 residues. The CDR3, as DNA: TGTGCCAGCAGCTCGACAGGGCTTGGGAATCAGCCCCAGCATTTT. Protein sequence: CASSSTGLGNQPQHF.

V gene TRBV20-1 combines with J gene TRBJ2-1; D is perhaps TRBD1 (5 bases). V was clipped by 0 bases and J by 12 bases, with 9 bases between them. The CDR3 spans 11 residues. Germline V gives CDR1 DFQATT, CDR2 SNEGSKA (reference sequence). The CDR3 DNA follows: TGCAGTGCTAGAGATCGGCAGGGGCAGTTCTTC. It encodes CSARDRQGQFF.

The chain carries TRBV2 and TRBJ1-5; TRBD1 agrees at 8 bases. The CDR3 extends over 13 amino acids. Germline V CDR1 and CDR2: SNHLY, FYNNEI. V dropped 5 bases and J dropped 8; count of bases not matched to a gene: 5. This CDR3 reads CASSTADREPQHF. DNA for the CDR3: TGTGCCAGCAGTACAGCGGACAGGGAGCCCCAGCATTTT.

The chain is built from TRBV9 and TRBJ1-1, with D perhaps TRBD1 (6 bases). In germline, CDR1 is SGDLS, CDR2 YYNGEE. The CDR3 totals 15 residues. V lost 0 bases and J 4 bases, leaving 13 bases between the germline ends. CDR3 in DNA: TGTGCCAGCAGCGTAGGTGGGGGCCCTTTCACTGAAGCTTTCTTT. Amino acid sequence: CASSVGGGPFTEAFF. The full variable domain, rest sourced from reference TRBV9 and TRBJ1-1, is DSGVTQTPKHLITATGQRVTLRCSPRSGDLSVYWYQQSLDQGLQFLIQYYNGEERAKGNILERFSAQQFPDLHSELNLSSLELGDSALYFCASSVGGGPFTEAFFGQGTRLTVV.

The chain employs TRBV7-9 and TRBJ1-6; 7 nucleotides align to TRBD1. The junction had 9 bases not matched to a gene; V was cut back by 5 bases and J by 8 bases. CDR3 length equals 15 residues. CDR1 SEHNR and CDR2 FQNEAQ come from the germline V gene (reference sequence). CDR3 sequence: CASSQNRGGHSPLHF. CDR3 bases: TGTGCCAGCAGCCAAAACAGGGGAGGACATTCACCCCTCCACTTT. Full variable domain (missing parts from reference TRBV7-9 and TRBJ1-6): DTGVSQNPRHKITKRGQNVTFRCDPISEHNRLYWYRQTLGQGPEFLTYFQNEAQLEKSRLLSDRFSAERPKGSFSTLEIQRTEQGDSAMYLCASSQNRGGHSPLHFGNGTRLTVT.

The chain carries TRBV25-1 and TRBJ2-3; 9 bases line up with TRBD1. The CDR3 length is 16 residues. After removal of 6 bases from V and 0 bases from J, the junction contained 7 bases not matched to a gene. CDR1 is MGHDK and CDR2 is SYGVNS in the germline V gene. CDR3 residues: CASSLKQGASTDTQYF. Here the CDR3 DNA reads TGTGCCAGCAGCCTCAAACAGGGGGCGAGCACAGATACGCAGTATTTT. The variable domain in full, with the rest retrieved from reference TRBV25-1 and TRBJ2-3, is EADIYQTPRYLVIGTGKKITLECSQTMGHDKMYWYQQDPGMELHLIHYSYGVNSTEKGDLSSESTVSRIRTEHFPLTLESARPSHTSQYLCASSLKQGASTDTQYFGPGTRLTVL.

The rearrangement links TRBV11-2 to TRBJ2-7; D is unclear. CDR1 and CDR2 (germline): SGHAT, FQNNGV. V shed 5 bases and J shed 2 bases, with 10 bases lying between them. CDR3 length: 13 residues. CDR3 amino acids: CASSDDTAYEQYF. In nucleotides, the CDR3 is TGTGCCAGCAGCGACGACACAGCCTACGAGCAGTACTTC.

The CDR3 nucleotides are TGTGCCACCAGCAGAGTGGGGACAGGGTCTCAGCCCCAGCATTTT. This translates into CATSRVGTGSQPQHF. This rearrangement joins TRBV15 to TRBJ1-5; 9 nucleotides line up with TRBD1. This CDR3 has 15 amino acids. V trimming: 1 base; J trimming: 6 bases; junction bases outside the gene matches: 4. The germline V gene has CDR1 LNHNV and CDR2 YYDKDF (reference sequence).

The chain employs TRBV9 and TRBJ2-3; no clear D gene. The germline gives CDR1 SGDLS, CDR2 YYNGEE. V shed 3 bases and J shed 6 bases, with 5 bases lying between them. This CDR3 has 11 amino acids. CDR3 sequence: CASSAYDTQYF. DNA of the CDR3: TGTGCCAGCAGCGCCTACGATACGCAGTATTTT.

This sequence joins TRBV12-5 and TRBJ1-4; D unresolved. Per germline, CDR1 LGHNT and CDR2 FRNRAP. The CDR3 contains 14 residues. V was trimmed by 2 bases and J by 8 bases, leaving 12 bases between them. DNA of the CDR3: TGTGCTAGTGGTTTGTTCCCTGGCGGCGAAAAACTGTTTTTT. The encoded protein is CASGLFPGGEKLFF.

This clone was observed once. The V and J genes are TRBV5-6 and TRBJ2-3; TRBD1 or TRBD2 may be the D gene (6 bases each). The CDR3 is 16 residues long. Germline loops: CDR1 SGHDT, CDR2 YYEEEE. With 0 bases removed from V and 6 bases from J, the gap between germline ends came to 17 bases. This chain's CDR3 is CASSLAQGGVTDTQYF. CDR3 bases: TGTGCCAGCAGCTTGGCACAGGGCGGGGTAACGGATACGCAGTATTTT.

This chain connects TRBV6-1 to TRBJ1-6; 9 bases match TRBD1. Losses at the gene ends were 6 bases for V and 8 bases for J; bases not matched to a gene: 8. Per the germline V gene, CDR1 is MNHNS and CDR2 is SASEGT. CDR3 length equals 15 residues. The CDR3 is CASRQRTGAHSPLHF. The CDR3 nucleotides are TGTGCCAGCAGACAACGGACAGGGGCCCATTCACCCCTCCACTTT.

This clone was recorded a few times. Here the CDR3 reads CASSGWDNEQFF. The CDR3, as DNA: TGTGCCAGCAGCGGGTGGGACAATGAGCAGTTCTTC. The V and J genes are TRBV5-7 and TRBJ2-1; D is uncertain. TRBV5-7 is identified as an open reading frame with a role that is uncertain. The ends were cut back, 4 bases at V and 5 bases at J, with 7 bases in the middle. CDR3 size: 12 residues.

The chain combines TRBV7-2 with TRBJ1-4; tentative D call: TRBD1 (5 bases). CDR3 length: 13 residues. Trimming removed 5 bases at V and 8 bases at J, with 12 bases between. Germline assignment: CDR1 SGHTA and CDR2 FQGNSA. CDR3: CASSLSWGEKLFF. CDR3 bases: TGTGCCAGCAGCCTAAGCTGGGGGGAAAAACTGTTTTTT. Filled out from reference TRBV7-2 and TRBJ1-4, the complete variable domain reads GAGVSQSPSNKVTEKGKDVELRCDPISGHTALYWYRQSLGQGLEFLIYFQGNSAPDKSGLPSDRFSAERTGGSVSTLTIQRTQQEDSAVYLCASSLSWGEKLFFGSGTQLSVL.

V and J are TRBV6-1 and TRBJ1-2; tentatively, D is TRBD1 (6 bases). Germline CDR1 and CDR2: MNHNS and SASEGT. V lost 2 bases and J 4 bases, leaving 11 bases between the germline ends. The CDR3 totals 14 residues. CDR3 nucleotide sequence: TGTGCCAGCAGTGAACAGGGGACTACCTATGGCTACACCTTC. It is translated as CASSEQGTTYGYTF.

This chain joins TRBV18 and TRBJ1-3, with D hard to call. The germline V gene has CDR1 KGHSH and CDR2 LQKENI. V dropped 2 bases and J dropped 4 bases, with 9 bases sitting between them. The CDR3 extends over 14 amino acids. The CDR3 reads CASSPGNQGNTIYF. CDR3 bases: TGTGCCAGCTCACCAGGAAACCAGGGAAACACCATATATTTT.

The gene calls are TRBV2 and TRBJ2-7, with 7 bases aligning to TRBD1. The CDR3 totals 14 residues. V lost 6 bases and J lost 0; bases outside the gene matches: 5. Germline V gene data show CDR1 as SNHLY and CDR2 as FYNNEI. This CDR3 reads CASRRDSTSYEQYF. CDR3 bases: TGTGCCAGCAGACGGGACAGTACCTCCTACGAGCAGTACTTC.